This TCR beta chain was identified in a study of beta chain features in type 1 diabetes. The wider study: In all, some 100,000,000 sorted cells from all samples were analyzed.

The germline CDR1 and CDR2 sequences are MGHRA and YSYEKL. Unmatched junction bases numbered 7, after V lost 4 bases and J lost 5 bases. The CDR3 is 15 amino acids. Points on this clone: The antigen is undetermined.

Expressed TCRB transcripts were sequenced, since all the RNA that had been isolated was reverse transcribed. Only in-frame clones appear in the TCRdb table, and some are missing; sequencing was by immunoSEQ multiplex PCR. Of approximately 730,000 clones in the sample, about an eighth are singletons; the top ten hold approximately 0.022%. General study findings and limits: Unsettled here was the matter of whether HLA type influences TCRB rearrangement. For Type 1 diabetes patients, all four CD4+ subsets carried TCRB CDR3s that were moderately but significantly shorter. Across patients, naive, central memory and Treg TCRB repertoires exhibited apparently greater similarity than was observed across healthy donors. Since sequencing was performed on cDNA, cells with high TCR expression could be over-represented.

The origin of this receptor is a young man with type 1 diabetes. The chain has TRBV4-1 and TRBJ1-2; TRBD1 matches at 10 bases. Sequencing used naive CD4+ T cells from blood. CDR3 region: CASSPGQGPIYGYTF. CDR3 in DNA: TGCGCCAGCAGCCCGGGACAGGGGCCGATATATGGCTACACCTTC.